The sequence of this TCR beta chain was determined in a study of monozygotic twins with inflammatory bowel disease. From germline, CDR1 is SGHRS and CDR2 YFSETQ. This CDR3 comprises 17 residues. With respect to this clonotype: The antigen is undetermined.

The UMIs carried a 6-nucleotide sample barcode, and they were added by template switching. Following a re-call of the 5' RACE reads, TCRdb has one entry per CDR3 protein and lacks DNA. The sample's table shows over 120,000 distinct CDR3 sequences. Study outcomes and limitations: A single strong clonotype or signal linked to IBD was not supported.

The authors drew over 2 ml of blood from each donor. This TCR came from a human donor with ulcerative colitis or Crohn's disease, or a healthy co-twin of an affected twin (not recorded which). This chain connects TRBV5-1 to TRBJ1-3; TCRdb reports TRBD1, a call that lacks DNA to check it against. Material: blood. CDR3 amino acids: CASSFSSGTPQGNTIYF.